The entry that follows covers one TCR beta chain sequence. This sample is part of a study of blood T cell repertoires in COVID-19. Overall study context: Material from acute and convalescent COVID-19 was sourced from the United States, Italy and Spain. PBMCs, B-cell-depleted T cells, or T cells provided the cDNA or gDNA that made up the material.

The CDR3 is 14 residues long. Germline V gene sequence: CDR1 MNHEY, CDR2 SVGAGI. With V trimmed by 10 bases and J by 0 bases, 3 bases remained unmatched. Authors' processing steps: From reference gene primer amplification, estimates of nucleated cell counts were derived. The table came from immunoSEQ multiplex PCR; TCRdb's copy has only in-frame clones and leaves some out. The V and J calls and clone size are taken from that table; D and trimming were inferred from the DNA. The table records approximately 260,000 clones, around 80% of them present only once. This clonotype was sampled from a woman aged 40 to 50 with active or convalescent COVID-19. The chain has TRBV6-5 and TRBJ1-4, with TRBD1 matching over 9 bases. Sequencing was performed on peripheral blood. The CDR3 is CATRDRATNEKLFF. The CDR3 DNA reads TGTGCCACCCGGGACAGGGCAACTAATGAAAAACTGTTTTTT.